This entry lists 2 T cell receptor beta chains sequenced from one sample in a study of T cell responses to AZD1222 COVID-19 vaccine. Profiled with immunoSEQ multiplex PCR; TCRdb holds only in-frame clones, not every one. The sample contains roughly 250,000 clones, over 90% of which appear only once. Sequencing used peripheral blood, obtained on day 0 of AZD1222 vaccination. All receptors derive from an adult in good health.

The CDR3 sequence: CASSLATSPSSYEQYF. The CDR3 region has the DNA TGTGCCAGCAGCTTGGCGACTAGCCCTAGCTCCTACGAGCAGTACTTC. The V gene is TRBV12-1, the J gene TRBJ2-7; the table's D call, TRBD2, has no DNA check behind it. TRBV12-1 is reported as a pseudogene. The CDR3 consists of 16 residues.

This chain joins TRBV6-1 and TRBJ1-5, with 10 bases aligning to TRBD1. Germline CDR1 reads MNHNS; CDR2 reads SASEGT. The ends lost 3 bases at V and 6 bases at J; junction bases unmatched: 2. This CDR3 region has 14 residues. Here the CDR3 reads CASSDDRGPQPQHF. The CDR3, as DNA: TGTGCCAGCAGTGACGACAGGGGGCCTCAGCCCCAGCATTTT.